These 23 T cell receptor beta chains were sequenced from one sample in a study of blood T cell repertoires in COVID-19. Produced via immunoSEQ multiplex PCR; TCRdb's table is partial and in-frame only. The profile shows 95,000 to 100,000 clones, about 80% of them singletons. Source material: peripheral blood. These receptors were obtained from a man between 65 and 85 years old with acute or convalescent COVID-19.

V gene TRBV7-9 combines with J gene TRBJ2-4; D is perhaps TRBD1 (5 bases). The ends were cut back, 5 bases at V and 0 bases at J, with 14 bases in the middle. Germline V gives CDR1 SEHNR, CDR2 FQNEAQ (reference sequence). This CDR3 contains 16 residues. CDR3 region: CASSPDSLLAKNIQYF. The CDR3 DNA sequence: TGTGCCAGCAGCCCCGACAGTCTCCTAGCCAAAAACATTCAGTACTTC. Based on the CDR3 plus reference TRBV7-9 and TRBJ2-4, the full variable domain is DTGVSQNPRHKITKRGQNVTFRCDPISEHNRLYWYRQTLGQGPEFLTYFQNEAQLEKSRLLSDRFSAERPKGSFSTLEIQRTEQGDSAMYLCASSPDSLLAKNIQYFGAGTRLSVL.

This CDR3 is CASSPRRRGLSNQPQHF. The CDR3 bases are TGTGCCAGCAGTCCCCGCCGGCGGGGCTTAAGCAATCAGCCCCAGCATTTT. V usage is TRBV6-6 and J usage is TRBJ1-5; weak D call: TRBD1 (5 bases). The CDR3 extends over 17 amino acids. Trimming shortened V by 5 bases and J by 1 base, and 18 bases separated the two germline ends. Germline V gene data show CDR1 as MNHNY and CDR2 as SVGAGI (reference sequence).

The V and J genes are TRBV9 and TRBJ1-3; D is uncertain. There are 14 residues in the CDR3. Deletions cut 0 bases from V and 6 bases from J, with 10 bases between. The V gene's germline CDR1 is SGDLS and CDR2 YYNGEE. CDR3 in amino acids: CASSVGGVENTIYF. CDR3 nucleotide sequence: TGTGCCAGCAGCGTAGGGGGAGTAGAAAACACCATATATTTT.

The CDR3 DNA is TGTGCCTGGCGCTCTCCGGACAGGGAGAACACTGAAGCTTTCTTT. Translation gives CAWRSPDRENTEAFF. The chain links TRBV30 to TRBJ1-1; 8 nucleotides agree with TRBD1. Looked up from germline, CDR1 is GTSNPN and CDR2 is SVGIG (reference sequence). The V gene end was trimmed by 5 bases and the J gene end by 1 base; junction bases not matched to a gene: 9. The CDR3 runs to 15 residues.

The chain is built from TRBV12-3 or TRBV12-4 and TRBJ1-2; TRBD1 aligns across 7 bases. The V and J ends lost 6 bases and 5 bases, in that order; junction bases with no gene match: 6. The length of the CDR3 is 13 residues. The CDR3 region is CASRDRVSYGYTF. As DNA, the CDR3 is TGTGCCAGCAGAGACAGGGTGTCGTATGGCTACACCTTC.

V usage is TRBV24-1 and J usage is TRBJ2-3, with 7 bases identical to TRBD2. The junction had 10 bases not matched to a gene; V was cut back by 10 bases and J by 4 bases. Germline loops: CDR1 KGHDR, CDR2 SFDVKD. This CDR3 has 14 residues. The CDR3 coding sequence is TGTGCCACGTGCGGGCGGGAGCTGCCAGATACGCAGTATTTT. Its protein product is CATCGRELPDTQYF.

This sequence joins TRBV3-1 (or the pseudogene TRBV3-2) and TRBJ2-7; 10 bases are shared with TRBD2. CDR3 length: 19 amino acids. Germline assignment: CDR1 LGHDT and CDR2 YNNKEL (reference sequence). After removal of 0 bases from V and 2 bases from J, the junction contained 13 bases not matched to a gene. CDR3 amino acids: CASSQDLMASGSTTYEQYF. CDR3 nucleotides: TGTGCCAGCAGCCAAGATCTCATGGCTAGCGGGAGTACTACCTACGAGCAGTACTTC.

A word on this clone: Since a much larger clone is just one base distant, this may be a read error. The gene calls are TRBV10-3 and TRBJ1-1; D gene unclear. Germline loops: CDR1 ENHRY, CDR2 SYGVKD. V was clipped by 10 bases and J by 1 base, with 13 bases between them. This CDR3 has 13 residues. CDR3 in DNA: TGTGCCACCAGCGATCAGGCGAACACTGAAGCTTTCTTT. As protein: CATSDQANTEAFF.

This clone was counted a few times. The chain is built from TRBV6-2 or TRBV6-3 and TRBJ1-1; tentatively, D is TRBD1 (6 bases). V lost 5 bases and J lost 0, with 19 bases in between. This CDR3 has 17 amino acids. Germline-derived CDR1 and CDR2 are MNHEY and SVGEGT. The CDR3 sequence: CASSPLQGRVLNTEAFF. The CDR3, as DNA: TGTGCCAGCAGTCCCTTGCAGGGGCGGGTACTGAACACTGAAGCTTTCTTT.

V gene TRBV7-2 combines with J gene TRBJ2-5; D is unresolved. Germline values: CDR1 SGHTA, CDR2 FQGNSA. V lost 5 bases to trimming and J lost 4 bases, with 14 bases between them. This CDR3 region has 14 residues. CDR3 in DNA: TGTGCCAGCAGCCCCGATGCGAGCGTAGAGACCCAGTACTTC. Protein sequence: CASSPDASVETQYF.

The chain links TRBV10-1 to TRBJ2-3; 7 positions agree with TRBD2. Germline V gene sequence: CDR1 WNHNN, CDR2 SYGVQD (reference sequence). The CDR3 runs to 12 residues. V trimming: 10 bases; J trimming: 2 bases; junction bases outside the gene matches: 3. The CDR3 sequence: CATGGNTDTQYF. For the CDR3, the DNA is TGCGCCACGGGGGGAAACACAGATACGCAGTATTTT.

V is TRBV24-1 and J is TRBJ1-2; 7 positions agree with TRBD1. CDR1 and CDR2 from the germline V gene are KGHDR and SFDVKD. Trimming at V came to 7 bases and at J to 0 bases, leaving 16 bases not matched to a gene. The CDR3 runs 18 residues. This chain's CDR3 is CATSDARRATGANYGYTF. The CDR3 nucleotides are TGTGCCACCAGCGACGCCCGGAGGGCCACAGGGGCTAACTATGGCTACACCTTC.

The genes are TRBV19 and TRBJ2-2; 7 bases line up with TRBD1. Losses at the gene ends were 3 bases for V and 4 bases for J; bases not matched to a gene: 2. Germline V lookup: CDR1 LNHDA, CDR2 SQIVND (reference sequence). The CDR3 length is 14 residues. The CDR3 coding sequence is TGTGCCAGTAGTATTCCAGGGGGCACCGGGGAGCTGTTTTTT. Its translation: CASSIPGGTGELFF.

This clone was detected only a few times. V usage is TRBV9 and J usage is TRBJ1-6, with D possibly matching TRBD1 (6 bases). The CDR3 spans 15 residues. V was shortened by 0 bases and J by 8 bases, with 12 bases between the two germline ends. Germline CDR1 is SGDLS and CDR2 is YYNGEE. The CDR3 DNA is TGTGCCAGCAGCGTAGAGGGGGGGTTTCATTCACCCCTCCACTTT. It yields the protein CASSVEGGFHSPLHF.

V usage is TRBV28 and J usage is TRBJ1-2; D not resolved. There are 15 residues in the CDR3. The germline V gene encodes CDR1 MDHEN and CDR2 SYDVKM. Trimming shortened V by 11 bases and J by 2 bases, and 21 bases separated the two germline ends. As DNA, the CDR3 is TGTGCCTCCAGTTTGGATTTGCGGGCCAACTATGGCTACACCTTC. Its protein is CASSLDLRANYGYTF.

The V and J genes are TRBV5-1 and TRBJ1-2, with unresolved D. Trimming removed 6 bases from V and 6 bases from J, with 15 bases in between. The germline gives CDR1 SGHRS, CDR2 YFSETQ. The CDR3 is 13 amino acids. CDR3 sequence (DNA): TGCGCCAGCAAGCCCACCGAGCAGGATGGCTACACCTTC. Translated: CASKPTEQDGYTF.

The chain is built from TRBV7-2 and TRBJ1-4; D not resolved. Per germline, CDR1 SGHTA and CDR2 FQGNSA. V gave up 1 base and J gave up 10 bases, with 7 bases separating them. The CDR3 has 12 residues. The CDR3, as DNA: TGTGCCAGCAGCTTAGAAAGAGGAAAACTGTTTTTT. Protein sequence: CASSLERGKLFF.

This clone has just one count. The rearrangement joins TRBV6-5 to TRBJ2-1; D possibly corresponds to TRBD1 (6 bases). This CDR3 contains 14 residues. The germline gives CDR1 MNHEY, CDR2 SVGAGI. Deletions cut 7 bases from V and 0 bases from J, with 10 bases between. The CDR3 nucleotides read TGTGCCAGCAATACAGGGATCTCCTACAATGAGCAGTTCTTC. Residues: CASNTGISYNEQFF.

The chain has TRBV30 and TRBJ2-1; D might be TRBD1 (6 bases). Germline V gene lookup returns CDR1 GTSNPN and CDR2 SVGIG (reference sequence). The CDR3 spans 14 residues. Trimming left V 4 bases short and J 4 bases short, with 14 bases between. For the CDR3, the DNA is TGTGCCTGGACAAGCAGGGGAACTTACAATGAGCAGTTCTTC. Protein sequence: CAWTSRGTYNEQFF.

V is TRBV3-1 (or the pseudogene TRBV3-2) and J is TRBJ1-1, with 8 bases identical to TRBD1. CDR1 and CDR2 (germline): LGHDT, YNNKEL (reference sequence). The CDR3 has 15 amino acids. Germline trimming cut 6 bases from V and 2 bases from J; bases unmatched to any gene: 8. Here the CDR3 reads CASRGSDRANTEAFF. CDR3 nucleotides: TGTGCCAGCAGGGGTTCGGACAGGGCTAACACTGAAGCTTTCTTT.

The chain carries TRBV3-1 (or the pseudogene TRBV3-2) and TRBJ2-5, with D unresolved. Germline CDR1 is LGHDT and CDR2 is YNNKEL (reference sequence). V dropped 2 bases and J dropped 1 base, with 8 bases sitting between them. CDR3 size: 14 residues. For the CDR3, the DNA is TGTGCCAGCAGCCAATCCTACTCCCAAGAGACCCAGTACTTC. Encoded protein: CASSQSYSQETQYF.

This rearrangement joins TRBV28 to TRBJ1-5; weak D call: TRBD1 (6 bases). Germline V gene sequence: CDR1 MDHEN, CDR2 SYDVKM. Trimming cost V 1 base and J 4 bases, with 17 bases left between them. This CDR3 comprises 17 residues. In DNA form, the CDR3 reads TGTGCCAGCAGTTTATCAATTCCGGCAGGGGAGAATCAGCCCCAGCATTTT. It translates to CASSLSIPAGENQPQHF.

This sequence joins TRBV2 and TRBJ1-2, with 7 nucleotides matching TRBD1. J was trimmed by 4 bases and V by 7 bases; bases with no gene match: 6. Germline CDR1 SNHLY, CDR2 FYNNEI. The length of the CDR3 is 13 residues. The CDR3 is CASNPGQRYGYTF. The CDR3 DNA reads TGTGCCAGCAACCCGGGACAGCGCTATGGCTACACCTTC.